This entry is about one T cell receptor (beta chain). Its antigen is undetermined. The sample is drawn from a study of cytomegalovirus exposure and HLA in healthy donors. Findings and limits, study-wide: Some TCR beta chains (more than 150 of them) were listed as cytomegalovirus-associated.

Germline V gene lookup returns CDR1 MDHEN and CDR2 SYDVKM. V lost 8 bases to trimming and J lost 3 bases; unmatched junction nucleotides: 11. There are 16 residues in the CDR3. The donors were part of the approximately 120-subject validation cohort, which stood apart from the approximately 700-subject first cohort. Sequenced by immunoSEQ multiplex PCR; TCRdb stores in-frame clones only, minus some. In the table there are 240,000 or so clones, more than 75% of which are singletons. Sequenced sample: PBMCs. The origin of this receptor is a woman in her 30s in good health and CMV-seropositive. This chain connects TRBV28 to TRBJ2-2, with 8 bases identical to TRBD2. The CDR3 loop is CASSENKREYTGELFF. CDR3 nucleotides: TGTGCCAGCTCGGAGAATAAGCGGGAGTACACCGGGGAGCTGTTTTTT.